Below are 2 T cell receptor beta chains sequenced from a single sample in a study of cytotoxic CD8 clonotypes in ibrutinib-treated CLL. Assay used: immunoSEQ multiplex PCR; TCRdb lists only in-frame clones, some missing. Of under 300,000 clones in the sample, 70% were seen once. This specimen consisted of PBMCs, obtained after 24 months of ibrutinib treatment. Every receptor here comes from a human donor with chronic lymphocytic leukemia.

The gene calls are TRBV7-9 and TRBJ1-1; maybe TRBD1 (5 bases). This CDR3 contains 13 residues. Germline lookup yields CDR1 SEHNR and CDR2 FQNEAQ (reference sequence). The V end lost 5 bases, the J end lost 7 bases, and 14 bases lay between the germline ends. CDR3 protein: CASSPRPQGEAFF. CDR3 DNA sequence: TGTGCCAGCAGCCCCCGCCCCCAGGGTGAAGCTTTCTTT.

The chain combines TRBV19 with TRBJ1-2; TRBD1 is a possible D gene (5 bases). Germline values: CDR1 LNHDA, CDR2 SQIVND (reference sequence). Trimming removed 4 bases from V and 7 bases from J, with 10 bases in between. This CDR3 region has 12 residues. The CDR3 loop is CASSRQLSGYTF. The CDR3 region has the DNA TGTGCCAGTAGTAGACAGTTGAGTGGCTACACCTTC.